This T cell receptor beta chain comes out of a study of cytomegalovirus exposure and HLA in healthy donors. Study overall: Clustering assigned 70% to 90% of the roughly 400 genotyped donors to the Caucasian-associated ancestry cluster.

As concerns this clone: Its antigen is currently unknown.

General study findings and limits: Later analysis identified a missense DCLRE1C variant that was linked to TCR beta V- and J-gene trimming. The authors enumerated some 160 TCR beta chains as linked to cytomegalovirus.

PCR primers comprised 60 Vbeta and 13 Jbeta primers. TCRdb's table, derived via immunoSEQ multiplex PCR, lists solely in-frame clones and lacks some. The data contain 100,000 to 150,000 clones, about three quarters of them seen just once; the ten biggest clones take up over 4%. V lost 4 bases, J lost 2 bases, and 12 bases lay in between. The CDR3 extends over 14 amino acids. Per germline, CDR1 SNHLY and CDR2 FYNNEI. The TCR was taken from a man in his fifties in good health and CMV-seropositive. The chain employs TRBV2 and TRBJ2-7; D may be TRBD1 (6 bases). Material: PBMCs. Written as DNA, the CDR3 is TGTGCCAGCAGTGGAGACAGGATACCCTACGAGCAGTACTTC. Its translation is CASSGDRIPYEQYF.